The T cell receptor (beta chain) described here comes from a study of CD8 T cells in Susac syndrome (dated by TCRdb to 2018 to 2020). Concerning the study at large: Whether CD8+ T cell activation and differentiation in Susac syndrome was antigen driven was tested using repertoire sequencing. Broader findings and caveats from the paper: The number of individuals in the TCR sequencing and HLA analysis was recognized as being relatively small.

RNA was extracted using the RNeasy kit, and roughly 0.5 to 1 ug of the RNA was reverse transcribed with random hexamers. The immunoSEQ multiplex PCR assay, covering 54 Vbeta and 13 Jbeta segments, was used to amplify TCR beta CDR3 regions. PCR amplification bias was corrected by using a synthetic template baseline for primer optimization and computational correction. The authors' pipeline ran thus. Reads were assigned to V, D and J genes according to IMGT and analyzed in immunoSEQ Analyzer, with only productive sequences retained. To calculate clonality, Shannon entropy was normalized by log2 of the number of productive unique sequences and then subtracted from one. Public and private clones were assessed among the 100 most prevalent clones of each patient and control. Susac-specific clones were defined as absent from healthy and MS cohorts, 1052 published viral clones and other ImmuneACCESS disease sequences. TCRdb itself trimmed the public reads at Q25 with fastp, ran MiXCR and retained productive beta chains. Each entry merges the rows of one CDR3 protein and shows their most common DNA and genes. The V and J calls reflect TCRdb's pipeline rather than the authors' work. For this sample the table gives roughly 200,000 distinct CDR3 sequences, of which roughly 92% were detected only once. The ten largest clones capture 0.09% to 0.12% of the sample.

On this clonotype itself: The clone's antigen remains unknown. No per-base quality is available; no much larger clone lies one base away.

Peripheral blood CD8+ and CD4+ T cells from healthy donors, Susac syndrome patients and multiple sclerosis patients were profiled by high-throughput TCR beta sequencing. Healthy donors were included as age- and sex-matched controls. Bulk CD8+ and CD4+ T cells were purified magnetically by negative isolation, whereas CD8+ TEMRA cells were enriched by FACS. Blood was drawn into EDTA tubes, processed within 24 hours, and PBMCs were isolated by density gradient centrifugation. PBMCs destined for TCR sequencing were cryopreserved in liquid nitrogen and later thawed in a 37 °C water bath. The sorted or isolated CD4+, CD8+ and CD8+ TEMRA cells reached a purity of at least 90%. Sequencing used CD4+ T cells from PBMCs. This sequence was found in a human donor in good health.

The encoded CDR3 is CASSRTGEYGYTF. In nucleotides, the sequence is TGTGCCAGCAGTCGAACAGGGGAGTACGGCTACACCTTC. In this chain, TRBV6-1 is recombined with TRBJ1-2; 7 bases in the junction line up with TRBD1. Spanning cysteine to phenylalanine, the CDR3 consists of 13 amino acids. Only CDR3 DNA is held: 39 bases, read in frame from base 1. CDR1 MNHNS and CDR2 SASEGT are derived from the germline V gene. Relative to germline, V is missing 5 bases and J is missing 8 bases, with 8 bases of the junction outside any gene match.